The clone carrying this T cell receptor beta chain was seen at least ten times. Time point here: newly diagnosed GD, antithyroid drugs for less than 3 months. From PBMCs, RNA was extracted and then used to make the TCR library. Building the TCR beta libraries relied on iRepertoire HTBI primers, and CDR3 regions underwent Arm-PCR. Original data processing: Identified across the samples were approximately 60 TRBV segments and around 14 TRBJ segments. Via MiXCR, TCRdb re-called the multiplex PCR reads, giving one row per CDR3 protein. The V and J calls were determined by TCRdb, not by the authors. The sample carries approximately 310,000 distinct CDR3 sequences, about a sixth recorded once. The data were obtained in a study of regulatory T cells in long-lasting Graves disease. V lost 8 bases, J lost 2 bases, and 6 bases lay in between. Germline V gene lookup returns CDR1 MNHEY and CDR2 SVGEGT. This CDR3 has 11 residues.

The starting material was peripheral blood mononuclear cells (PBMCs), obtained at new diagnosis, from a patient treated with antithyroid drugs. The TCR was taken from a female donor with Graves disease. V gene TRBV6-2 or TRBV6-3 combines with J gene TRBJ1-2; no clear D. The CDR3 bases are TGTGCCAGCGGAGAAAACTATGGCTACACCTTC. It is translated as CASGENYGYTF.